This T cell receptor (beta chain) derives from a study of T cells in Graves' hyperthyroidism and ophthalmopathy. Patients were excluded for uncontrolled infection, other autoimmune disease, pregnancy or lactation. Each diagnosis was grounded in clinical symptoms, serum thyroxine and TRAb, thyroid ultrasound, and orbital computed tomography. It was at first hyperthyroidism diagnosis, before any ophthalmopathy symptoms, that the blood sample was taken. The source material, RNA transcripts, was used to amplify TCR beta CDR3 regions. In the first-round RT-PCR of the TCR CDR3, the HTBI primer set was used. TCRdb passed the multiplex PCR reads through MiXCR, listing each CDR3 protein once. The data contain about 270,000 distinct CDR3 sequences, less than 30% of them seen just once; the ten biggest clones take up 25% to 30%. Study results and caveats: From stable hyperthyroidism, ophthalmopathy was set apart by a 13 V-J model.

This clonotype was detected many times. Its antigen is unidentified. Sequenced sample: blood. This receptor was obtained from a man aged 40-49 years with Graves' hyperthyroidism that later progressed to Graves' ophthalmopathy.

The CDR3 DNA is TGTGCCAGCAGCTTTTCCACTGAAGCTTTCTTT. Translating gives CASSFSTEAFF. V is TRBV5-6 and J is TRBJ1-1; D remains ambiguous. The CDR3 runs 11 residues. The germline CDR1 and CDR2 sequences are SGHDT and YYEEEE. V was shortened by 2 bases and J by 4 bases, with 3 bases between the two germline ends.